This T cell receptor (beta chain) was profiled in a study of blood T cell repertoires in COVID-19. Study in general: Samples representing acute and convalescent COVID-19 were sourced from the United States, Italy and Spain. PBMCs, B-cell-depleted T cells, or T cells provided the cDNA or gDNA that made up the material.

Authors' processing steps: For nucleated cells, counts were estimated from reference gene primer amplification. Profiling relied on immunoSEQ multiplex PCR, and the TCRdb table lists in-frame clones only, not all of them. For V, J and clone size, that table is used; D and trimming come from the DNA. The sample lists 53,000 or so clones; roughly 90% were seen once. This clone has only one observation. The germline gives CDR1 LGHDT, CDR2 YNNKEL (reference sequence). V gave up 0 bases and J gave up 3 bases, with 9 bases separating them. CDR3 length: 14 amino acids. The sequence was collected from a human donor in a cohort sampled during active COVID-19. V gene TRBV3-1 (or the pseudogene TRBV3-2) combines with J gene TRBJ2-7; D is possibly TRBD1 (6 bases). Sequencing was done on a sample of peripheral blood. CDR3 sequence reads: CASSQDGQNYEQYF. In DNA, the CDR3 is TGTGCCAGCAGCCAAGATGGACAGAACTACGAGCAGTACTTC.